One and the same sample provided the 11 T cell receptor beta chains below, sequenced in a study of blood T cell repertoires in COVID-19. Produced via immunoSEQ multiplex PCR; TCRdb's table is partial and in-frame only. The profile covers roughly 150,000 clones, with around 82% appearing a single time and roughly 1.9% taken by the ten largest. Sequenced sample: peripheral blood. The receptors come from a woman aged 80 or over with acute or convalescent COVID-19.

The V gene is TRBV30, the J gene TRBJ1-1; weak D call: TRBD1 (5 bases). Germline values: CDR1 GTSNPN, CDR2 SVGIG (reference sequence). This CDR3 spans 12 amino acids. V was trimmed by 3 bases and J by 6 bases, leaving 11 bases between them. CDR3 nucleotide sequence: TGTGCCTGGAGGCGTAGCAGGGCTGAAGCTTTCTTT. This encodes CAWRRSRAEAFF.

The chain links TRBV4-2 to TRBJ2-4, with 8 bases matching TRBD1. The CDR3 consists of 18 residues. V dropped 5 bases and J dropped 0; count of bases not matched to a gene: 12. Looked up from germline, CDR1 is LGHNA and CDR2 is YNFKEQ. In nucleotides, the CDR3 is TGTGCCAGCAGCGGCGCAGGGGGCGCTTCGGTAGCCAAAAACATTCAGTACTTC. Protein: CASSGAGGASVAKNIQYF.

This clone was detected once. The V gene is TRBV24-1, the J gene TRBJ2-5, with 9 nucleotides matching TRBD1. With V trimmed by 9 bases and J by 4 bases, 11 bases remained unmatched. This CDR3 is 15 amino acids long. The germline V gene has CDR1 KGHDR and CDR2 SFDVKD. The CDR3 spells CATSSGGTGRETQYF. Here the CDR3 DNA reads TGTGCCACCTCCTCCGGCGGGACAGGGCGAGAGACCCAGTACTTC.

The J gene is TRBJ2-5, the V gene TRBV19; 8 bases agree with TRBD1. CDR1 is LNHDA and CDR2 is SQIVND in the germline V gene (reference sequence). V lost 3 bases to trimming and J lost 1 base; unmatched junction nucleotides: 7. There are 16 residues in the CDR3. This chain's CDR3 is CASSIGGTGGQETQYF. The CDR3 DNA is TGTGCCAGTAGTATTGGGGGCACAGGGGGCCAAGAGACCCAGTACTTC. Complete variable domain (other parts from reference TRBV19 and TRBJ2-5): DGGITQSPKYLFRKEGQNVTLSCEQNLNHDAMYWYRQDPGQGLRLIYYSQIVNDFQKGDIAEGYSVSREKKESFPLTVTSAQKNPTAFYLCASSIGGTGGQETQYFGPGTRLLVL.

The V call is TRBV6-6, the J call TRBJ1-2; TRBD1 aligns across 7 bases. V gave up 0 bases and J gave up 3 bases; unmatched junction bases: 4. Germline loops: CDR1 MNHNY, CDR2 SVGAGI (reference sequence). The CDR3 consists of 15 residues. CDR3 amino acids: CASSYSRGEDYGYTF. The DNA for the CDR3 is TGTGCCAGCAGTTACTCCAGGGGGGAAGACTATGGCTACACCTTC.

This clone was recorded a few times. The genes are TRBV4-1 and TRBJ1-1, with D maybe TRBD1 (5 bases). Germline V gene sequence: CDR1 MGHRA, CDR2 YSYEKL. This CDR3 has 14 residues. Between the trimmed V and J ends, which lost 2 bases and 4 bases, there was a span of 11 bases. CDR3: CASSQMGLGTEAFF. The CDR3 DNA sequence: TGCGCCAGCAGCCAAATGGGACTAGGCACTGAAGCTTTCTTT.

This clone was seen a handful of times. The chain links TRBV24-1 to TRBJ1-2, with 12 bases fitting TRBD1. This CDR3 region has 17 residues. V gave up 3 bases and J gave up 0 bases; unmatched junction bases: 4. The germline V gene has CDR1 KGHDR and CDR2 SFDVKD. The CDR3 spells CATSDTRDRGPNYGYTF. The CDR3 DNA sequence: TGTGCCACCAGTGATACCCGGGACAGGGGGCCTAACTATGGCTACACCTTC.

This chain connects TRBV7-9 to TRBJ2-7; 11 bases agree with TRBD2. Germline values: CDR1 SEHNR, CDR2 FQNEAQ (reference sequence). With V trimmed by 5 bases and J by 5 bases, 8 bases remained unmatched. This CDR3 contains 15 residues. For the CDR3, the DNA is TGTGCCAGCAGCCCGCCTAGCGGGAGGTCCCACGAGCAGTACTTC. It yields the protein CASSPPSGRSHEQYF.

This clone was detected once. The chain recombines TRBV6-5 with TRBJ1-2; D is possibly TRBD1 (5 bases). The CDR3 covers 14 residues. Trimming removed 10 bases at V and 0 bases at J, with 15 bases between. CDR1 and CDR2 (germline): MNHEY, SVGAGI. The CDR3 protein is CATGGDITNYGYTF. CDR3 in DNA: TGTGCCACCGGGGGGGATATAACTAACTATGGCTACACCTTC.

Here the CDR3 reads CASSLTVGYEQYF. DNA for the CDR3: TGTGCCAGCAGTTTGACAGTGGGCTACGAGCAGTACTTC. The chain carries TRBV6-5 and TRBJ2-7; D is perhaps TRBD1 (5 bases). Germline lookup yields CDR1 MNHEY and CDR2 SVGAGI. V lost 4 bases to trimming and J lost 3 bases, with 10 bases between them. The CDR3 spans 13 residues.

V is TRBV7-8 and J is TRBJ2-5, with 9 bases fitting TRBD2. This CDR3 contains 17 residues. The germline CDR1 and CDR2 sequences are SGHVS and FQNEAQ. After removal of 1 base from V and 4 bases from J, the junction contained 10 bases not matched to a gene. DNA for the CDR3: TGTGCCAGCAGCTTAGTGGGTAGCGGGAGCTGGAGAGAGACCCAGTACTTC. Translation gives CASSLVGSGSWRETQYF.